Listed below are T cell receptor beta chains from one sample, sequenced in a study of OX40 agonist ivuxolimab in advanced cancers. TCRdb keeps only in-frame clones here, not all; method: immunoSEQ multiplex PCR. The sample has 70,000 to 80,000 clones, around 80% seen once. The material was CD4+ or CD8+ T cells sorted from blood, obtained in a trial of the OX40 agonist ivuxolimab. The receptors here all came from an adult with an advanced solid tumor such as melanoma, head and neck, liver or kidney cancer. The CDR3 runs from the conserved cysteine through the conserved F or W. D genes are given only for firm matches. Where a row states a size, it is once, few, many or the class of an expanded clone; other rows omit it.

D	V	size	J	DNA	CDR3
NA	TRBV27	NA	TRBJ2-3	TGTGCCAGCAGTTCACAAACCACGCCCCCCGGTACGCAGTATTTT	CASSSQTTPPGTQYF
NA	TRBV21-1	NA	TRBJ2-7	TGTGCCAGCAGCGATAGACTAGCACACGTGTTAGACGAGCAGTACTTC	CASSDRLAHVLDEQYF
NA	TRBV5-8	NA	TRBJ2-2	TGTGCCAGCAGCCGGTGGAGCGTCGGCGGCCCCGGCGGGGAGCTGTTTTTT	CASSRWSVGGPGGELFF
NA	TRBV6-5	NA	TRBJ2-7	TGTGCCAGCAGTTACGGGCGGACCTACGAGCAGTACTTC	CASSYGRTYEQYF
TRBD1	TRBV19	once	TRBJ1-3	TGTGCCAGTAGTACTCGGGACAGCTCTGGAAACACCATATATTTT	CASSTRDSSGNTIYF
TRBD2	TRBV29-1	few	TRBJ2-4	TGCAGCGTTGAAGCCCCTGTCGGGAGGGGGGCCAAAAACATTCAGTACTTC	CSVEAPVGRGAKNIQYF
NA	TRBV6-5	NA	TRBJ2-5	TGTGCCAGCAGTCGCTCTAGCTACTCGGAGACCCAGTACTTC	CASSRSSYSETQYF
NA	TRBV5-1	few	TRBJ2-4	TGCGCCAGCAGTTTAGGCAGATTCAAAAACATTCAGTACTTC	CASSLGRFKNIQYF
NA	TRBV4-3	NA	TRBJ1-4	TGCGCCAGCAGCCAAGGAACGGGGCAAAATGAAAAACTGTTTTTT	CASSQGTGQNEKLFF
NA	TRBV5-5	NA	TRBJ2-7	TGTGCCAGCAGCTTGGAACAGACCTACGAGCAGTACTTC	CASSLEQTYEQYF
NA	TRBV5-4	NA	TRBJ2-7	TGTGCCAGCAGCTTGGGGCGGGGGCCTGGTTACGAGCAGTACTTC	CASSLGRGPGYEQYF
TRBD1	TRBV5-6	few	TRBJ1-5	TGTGCCAGCAGCCTAGGGACAGCGTGGAATCAGCCCCAGCATTTT	CASSLGTAWNQPQHF
NA	TRBV10-3	NA	TRBJ2-2	TGTGCCATCAGCTTGGTCGGATACACCGGGGAGCTGTTTTTT	CAISLVGYTGELFF
TRBD2	TRBV6-6	NA	TRBJ2-5	TGTGCCAGCAGGATAGCGGGAGCGGGTATGACCCAGTACTTC	CASRIAGAGMTQYF
TRBD1	TRBV4-2	NA	TRBJ1-4	TGTGCCAGCAGCCAGGGGACAGGGGCTAATGAAAAACTGTTTTTT	CASSQGTGANEKLFF
NA	TRBV7-9	NA	TRBJ2-2	TGTGCCAGCAGCTTAGGTCCAGACTACACCGGGGAGCTGTTTTTT	CASSLGPDYTGELFF
NA	TRBV2	NA	TRBJ2-1	TGTGCCAGCAATGCCCAGGGTTTGGGTGAGCAGTTCTTC	CASNAQGLGEQFF
NA	TRBV6-5	NA	TRBJ2-3	TGTGCCAGCAGTAAGGGGACTGACACAGATACGCAGTATTTT	CASSKGTDTDTQYF
NA	TRBV5-6	once	TRBJ2-1	TGTGCCAGCAGCCTACAGCGCAATGAGCAGTTCTTC	CASSLQRNEQFF
NA	TRBV2	NA	TRBJ2-1	TGTGCCAGCAATCCCCGATACAATGAGCAGTTCTTC	CASNPRYNEQFF
NA	TRBV30	NA	TRBJ2-7	TGTGCCTGGAGTCTGAGTCACGAGCAGTACTTC	CAWSLSHEQYF
TRBD1	TRBV6-1	NA	TRBJ2-7	TGTGCCGTAGACAGGGGGCTTAACTCCTACGAGCAGTACTTC	CAVDRGLNSYEQYF
TRBD2	TRBV29-1	NA	TRBJ2-3	TGCAGCGTTGACGGGAGGGCCTCAGATACGCAGTATTTT	CSVDGRASDTQYF
NA	TRBV14	NA	TRBJ2-7	TGTGCCAGCAGCCGAACCGGGACGGGCACCTACGAGCAGTACTTC	CASSRTGTGTYEQYF
NA	TRBV2	NA	TRBJ1-5	TGTGCCAGCAGTGACCGAGACCGGAATCAGCCCCAGCATTTT	CASSDRDRNQPQHF
NA	TRBV4-3	NA	TRBJ1-2	TGCGCCAGCAGCCAATCCCGAGCCTATGGCTACACCTTC	CASSQSRAYGYTF
NA	TRBV29-1	NA	TRBJ2-7	TGCAGCGTTGAATTATCAGGGGTCAGGAAAGAGCAGTACTTC	CSVELSGVRKEQYF
TRBD1	TRBV7-2	NA	TRBJ1-2	TGTGCCAGCAGCCTTCTCGGACAGGGAACAGGCTACACCTTC	CASSLLGQGTGYTF
NA	TRBV7-9	NA	TRBJ2-4	TGTGCCAGCAGCCGTGCAGGACTAGCCAAAAACATTCAGTACTTC	CASSRAGLAKNIQYF
NA	TRBV5-5	NA	TRBJ1-5	TGTGCCAGCAGCCGACAGGACGGCGGTCAGCCCCAGCATTTT	CASSRQDGGQPQHF
NA	TRBV5-4	NA	TRBJ2-5	TGTGCCAGCACATATCAAGAGACCCAGTACTTC	CASTYQETQYF
NA	TRBV13	NA	TRBJ1-1	TGTGCCAGCAGCTGGGACTTAGGTAGCACTGAAGCTTTCTTT	CASSWDLGSTEAFF
NA	TRBV7-9	NA	TRBJ2-3	TGTGCCAGCAGCTTGGGGGGAGAGAGCACAGATACGCAGTATTTT	CASSLGGESTDTQYF
TRBD1	TRBV7-2	NA	TRBJ1-6	TGTGCCAGCAGAACCGGGACAGGGTGGTCACCCCTCCACTTT	CASRTGTGWSPLHF
NA	TRBV5-1	NA	TRBJ1-2	TGCGCCAGCAGCCAAGACCCGGGGGGCTACACCTTC	CASSQDPGGYTF
NA	TRBV6-5	NA	TRBJ2-3	TGTGCCAGCAGTTTCCGGGACGGTACGCAGTATTTT	CASSFRDGTQYF
NA	TRBV11-2	NA	TRBJ1-5	TGTGCCAGCAGCTTAGGGACGTATAGCAATCAGCCCCAGCATTTT	CASSLGTYSNQPQHF
NA	TRBV5-1	NA	TRBJ1-4	TGCGCCAGCAGCTTGGGTCAGGGCAGTGAAAAACTGTTTTTT	CASSLGQGSEKLFF
NA	TRBV5-1	NA	TRBJ2-7	TGCGCCAGCAGCTTTGATGTAGCAGGGACCGAGCAGTACTTC	CASSFDVAGTEQYF
NA	TRBV2	NA	TRBJ1-5	TGTGCCAGCAGTCCACAGGGATCGGGGCAGCCCCAGCATTTT	CASSPQGSGQPQHF
TRBD1	TRBV7-7	NA	TRBJ2-7	TGTGCCAGCAGCTTAAGGACAGGGGGCTACTACGAGCAGTACTTC	CASSLRTGGYYEQYF
NA	TRBV5-6	NA	TRBJ1-2	TGTGCCAGCAGCCACAATACTAACTATGGCTACACCTTC	CASSHNTNYGYTF
NA	TRBV14	NA	TRBJ2-7	TGTGCCAGCAGCCAAGAGCTACAGGACTCCTACGAGCAGTACTTC	CASSQELQDSYEQYF
NA	TRBV18	NA	TRBJ2-1	TGTGCCAGCTCACCCCTAAAAAAGGGACAGTTCTTC	CASSPLKKGQFF
NA	TRBV4-3	NA	TRBJ2-1	TGCGCCAGCAGCCAATCGAGAGGGCCCATATTAAGCTCCTACAATGAGCAGTTCTTC	CASSQSRGPILSSYNEQFF
TRBD2	TRBV7-9	NA	TRBJ2-3	TGTGCCAGCAGCTCTTACGGGACTAGCGGGAGGGCGGGCACAGATACGCAGTATTTT	CASSSYGTSGRAGTDTQYF
NA	TRBV7-2	NA	TRBJ2-2	TGTGCCAGCAGCGGGACCAGGGGGAACACCGGGGAGCTGTTTTTT	CASSGTRGNTGELFF
NA	TRBV5-8	NA	TRBJ1-2	TGTGCCAGCAGCTTGGTTGGAGGCCCCTATGGCTACACCTTC	CASSLVGGPYGYTF
TRBD1	TRBV19	once	TRBJ1-3	TGTGCCAGTAGTCCAGACAGGGTCTCCTCTGGAAACACCATATATTTT	CASSPDRVSSGNTIYF
NA	TRBV5-1	NA	TRBJ1-2	TGCGCCAGCAGCTTGGAGGGCAGAAACTATGGCTACACCTTC	CASSLEGRNYGYTF
NA	TRBV19	NA	TRBJ2-7	TGTGCCAGTAGTAATCAGGGTTCCTACGAGCAGTACTTC	CASSNQGSYEQYF
TRBD1	TRBV6-5	NA	TRBJ1-2	TGTGCCAGCAGTTACATCCGGACAGGGGGAGGCTATGGCTACACCTTC	CASSYIRTGGGYGYTF
TRBD1	TRBV29-1	NA	TRBJ1-5	TGCAGCGTACAGGGGCAAAGCAATCAGCCCCAGCATTTT	CSVQGQSNQPQHF